This is a list of T cell receptor beta chains from one sample in a study of human T cells and chemical hapten exposure. In TCRdb, the RACE reads were re-called with MiXCR into one record per CDR3 protein. The sample includes tens of thousands of distinct CDR3 sequences, around 9% of them seen just once. The specimen sequenced was whole blood. The receptor source for this set is a female donor in good health. Some clones in this sample may be carry-over from other donors' samples. Each CDR3 is given with its conserved first and last residue. The D gene is left open where the match is weak. Some rows mark clone size as missing; the rest say once, few, many or name a class of expanded clone.

abundance	d_gene	v_gene	j_gene	len	CDR3aa	CDR3nt
-	TRBD1	TRBV29-1	TRBJ2-4	13	CSVEKDRGYIQYF	TGCAGCGTTGAGAAGGACAGGGGATACATTCAGTACTTC
many	TRBD2	TRBV20-1	TRBJ2-7	13	CSARGLADYEQYF	TGCAGTGCGAGGGGACTAGCTGACTACGAGCAGTACTTC
many	TRBD1	TRBV27	TRBJ2-3	15	CASRFHRGLPDTQYF	TGTGCCAGCAGATTTCACAGGGGGCTTCCAGATACGCAGTATTTT
many	-	TRBV6-6	TRBJ2-7	15	CASSFRQHTSYEQYF	TGTGCCAGCAGTTTCCGACAGCATACTTCCTACGAGCAGTACTTC
-	-	TRBV10-3	TRBJ1-4	17	CAISESRPRSVNEKLFF	TGTGCCATCAGTGAGTCGCGGCCACGGAGCGTTAATGAAAAACTGTTTTTT
-	-	TRBV11-2	TRBJ2-7	14	CASSLRHGPYEQYF	TGTGCCAGCAGCTTGAGGCACGGCCCCTACGAGCAGTACTTC
-	TRBD1	TRBV7-9	TRBJ1-4	14	CASSSTGASEKLFF	TGTGCCAGCAGCTCGACAGGGGCGTCTGAAAAACTGTTTTTT
-	-	TRBV2	TRBJ2-1	16	CASRGRWGKGGNEQFF	TGTGCCAGCAGAGGAAGGTGGGGGAAGGGTGGCAATGAGCAGTTCTTC
few	-	TRBV6-5	TRBJ1-5	14	CASRGPGSNQPQHF	TGTGCCAGCCGTGGACCGGGTAGCAATCAGCCCCAGCATTTT
few	-	TRBV3-1	TRBJ2-3	16	CASSQERAVGTDTQYF	TGTGCCAGCAGCCAAGAAAGGGCGGTGGGCACAGATACGCAGTATTTT
-	TRBD1	TRBV2	TRBJ2-1	14	CASYRDRNYNEQFF	TGTGCCTCTTACCGGGACAGGAACTACAATGAGCAGTTCTTC
many	-	TRBV3-1	TRBJ1-2	14	CASSQSKLNYGYTF	TGTGCCAGCAGCCAAAGCAAGCTTAACTATGGCTACACCTTC
many	TRBD1	TRBV12-3/TRBV12-4	TRBJ2-1	16	CASNPIGQGVNNEQFF	TGTGCCAGCAACCCAATAGGCCAGGGGGTAAACAATGAGCAGTTCTTC
many	TRBD2	TRBV14	TRBJ2-1	16	CASSQGGLDPDNEQFF	TGTGCCAGCAGCCAAGGTGGACTAGATCCCGACAATGAGCAGTTCTTC
many	-	TRBV12-3/TRBV12-4	TRBJ2-3	16	CASSLVGAVSTDTQYF	TGTGCCAGCAGCCTCGTTGGGGCGGTAAGCACAGATACGCAGTATTTT
-	-	TRBV10-2	TRBJ1-2	13	CASSESAVYGYTF	TGCGCCAGCAGTGAGTCGGCAGTCTATGGCTACACCTTC
many	-	TRBV21-1	TRBJ2-7	13	CAALSGDGYEQYF	TGTGCCGCTCTTAGCGGGGACGGGTACGAGCAGTACTTC
many	TRBD2	TRBV4-2	TRBJ2-2	15	CASSQWTSVTGELFF	TGTGCCAGCAGCCAATGGACTAGCGTCACCGGGGAGCTGTTTTTT
many	-	TRBV25-1	TRBJ1-4	12	CASATFNEKLFF	TGTGCCTCCGCGACCTTTAATGAAAAACTGTTTTTT
few	-	TRBV3-1	TRBJ1-2	16	CASSQESLVTTYGYTF	TGTGCCAGCAGCCAAGAATCACTGGTGACGACTTATGGCTACACCTTC
few	-	TRBV9	TRBJ2-1	16	CASSVASKGHYNEQFF	TGTGCCAGCAGCGTAGCTTCCAAGGGACACTACAATGAGCAGTTCTTC
few	-	TRBV7-2	TRBJ2-3	13	CASVAASTDTQYF	TGTGCCAGCGTAGCGGCTAGCACAGATACGCAGTATTTT